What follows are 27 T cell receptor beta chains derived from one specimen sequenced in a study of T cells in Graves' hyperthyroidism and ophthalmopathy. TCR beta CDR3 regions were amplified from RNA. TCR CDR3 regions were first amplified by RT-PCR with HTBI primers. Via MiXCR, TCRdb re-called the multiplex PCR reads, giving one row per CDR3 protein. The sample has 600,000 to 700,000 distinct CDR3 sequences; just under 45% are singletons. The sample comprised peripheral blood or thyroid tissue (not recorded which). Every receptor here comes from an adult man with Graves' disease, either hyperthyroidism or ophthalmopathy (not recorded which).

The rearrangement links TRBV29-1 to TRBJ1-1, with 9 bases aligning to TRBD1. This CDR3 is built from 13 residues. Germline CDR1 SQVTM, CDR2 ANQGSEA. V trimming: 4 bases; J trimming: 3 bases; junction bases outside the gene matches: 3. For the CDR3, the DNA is TGCAGCGTTGGACAGGGGGGGGACACTGAAGCTTTCTTT. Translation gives CSVGQGGDTEAFF.

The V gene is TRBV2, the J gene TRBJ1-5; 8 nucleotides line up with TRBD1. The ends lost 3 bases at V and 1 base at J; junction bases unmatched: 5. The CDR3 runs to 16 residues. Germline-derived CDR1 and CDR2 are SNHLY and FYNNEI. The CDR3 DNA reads TGTGCCAGCAGTGATCCTAGGACAGGGAGCAATCAGCCCCAGCATTTT. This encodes CASSDPRTGSNQPQHF.

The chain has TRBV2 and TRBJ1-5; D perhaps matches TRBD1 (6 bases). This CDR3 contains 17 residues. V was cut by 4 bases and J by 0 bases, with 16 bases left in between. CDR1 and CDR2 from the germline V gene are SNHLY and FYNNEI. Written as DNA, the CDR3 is TGTGCCAGCAGTGCCCAGGAGGGGGACTTTAGCAATCAGCCCCAGCATTTT. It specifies CASSAQEGDFSNQPQHF.

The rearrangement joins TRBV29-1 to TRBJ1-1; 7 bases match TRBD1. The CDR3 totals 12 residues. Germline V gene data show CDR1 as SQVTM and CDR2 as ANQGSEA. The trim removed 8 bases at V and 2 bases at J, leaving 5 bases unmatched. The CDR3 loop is CSTRTGNTEAFF. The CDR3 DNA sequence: TGCAGCACTCGGACAGGAAACACTGAAGCTTTCTTT.

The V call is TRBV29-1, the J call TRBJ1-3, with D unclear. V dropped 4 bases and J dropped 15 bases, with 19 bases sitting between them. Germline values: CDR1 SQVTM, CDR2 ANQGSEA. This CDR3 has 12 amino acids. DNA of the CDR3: TGCAGCGTTGTTCGCGGGTTGGAAACACCATATTTT. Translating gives CSVVRGLETPYF.

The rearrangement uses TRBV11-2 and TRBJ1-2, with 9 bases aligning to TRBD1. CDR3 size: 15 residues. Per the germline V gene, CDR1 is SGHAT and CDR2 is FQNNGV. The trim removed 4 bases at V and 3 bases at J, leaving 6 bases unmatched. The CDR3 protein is CASSSHRGQDYGYTF. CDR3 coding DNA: TGTGCCAGCAGCTCCCACAGGGGGCAAGACTATGGCTACACCTTC.

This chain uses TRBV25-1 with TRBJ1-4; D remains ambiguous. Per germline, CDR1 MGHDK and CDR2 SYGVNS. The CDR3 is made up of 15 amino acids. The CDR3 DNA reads TGTGCTAGAGATGACGGGGATTGGACTAATGAAAAACTGTTTTTT. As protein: CARDDGDWTNEKLFF.

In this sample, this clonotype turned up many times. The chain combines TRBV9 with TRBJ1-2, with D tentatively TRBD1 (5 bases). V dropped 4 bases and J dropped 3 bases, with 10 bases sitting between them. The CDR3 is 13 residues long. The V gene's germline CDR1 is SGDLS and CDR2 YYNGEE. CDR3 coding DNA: TGTGCCAGCAGCTCCGGCAGGGACTATGGCTACACCTTC. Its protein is CASSSGRDYGYTF.

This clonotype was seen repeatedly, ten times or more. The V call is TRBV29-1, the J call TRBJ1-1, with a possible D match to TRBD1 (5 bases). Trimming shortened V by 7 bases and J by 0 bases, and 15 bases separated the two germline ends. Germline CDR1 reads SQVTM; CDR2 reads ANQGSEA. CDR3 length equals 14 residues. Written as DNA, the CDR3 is TGCAGCGCCCAGAGGGCAGGGTTGAACACTGAAGCTTTCTTT. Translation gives CSAQRAGLNTEAFF.

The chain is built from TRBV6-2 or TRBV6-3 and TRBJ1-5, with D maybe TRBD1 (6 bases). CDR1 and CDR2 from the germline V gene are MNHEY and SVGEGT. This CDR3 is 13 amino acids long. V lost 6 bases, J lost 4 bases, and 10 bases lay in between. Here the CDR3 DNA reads TGTGCCAGCAGACGGACAGTTAATCAGCCCCAGCATTTT. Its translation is CASRRTVNQPQHF.

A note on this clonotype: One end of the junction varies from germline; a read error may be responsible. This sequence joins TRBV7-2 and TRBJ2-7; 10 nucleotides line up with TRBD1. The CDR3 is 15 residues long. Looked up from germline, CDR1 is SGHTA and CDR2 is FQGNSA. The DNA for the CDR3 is TGCGCCAGCAGCCAGGACCGGGACAGGGGTTACGAGCAGTACTTC. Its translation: CASSQDRDRGYEQYF.

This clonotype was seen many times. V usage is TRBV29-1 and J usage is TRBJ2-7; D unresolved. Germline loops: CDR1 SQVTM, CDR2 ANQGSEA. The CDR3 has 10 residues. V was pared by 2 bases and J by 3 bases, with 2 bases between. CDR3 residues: CSVEIYEQYF. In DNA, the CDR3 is TGCAGCGTTGAAATCTACGAGCAGTACTTC.

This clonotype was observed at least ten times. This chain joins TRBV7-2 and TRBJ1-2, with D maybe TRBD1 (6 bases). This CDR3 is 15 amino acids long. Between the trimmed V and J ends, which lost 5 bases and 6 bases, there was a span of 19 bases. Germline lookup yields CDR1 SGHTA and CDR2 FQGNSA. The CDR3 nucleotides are TGTGCCAGCAGCAATACCGGGGACACCGAGGATGGCTACACCTTC. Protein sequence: CASSNTGDTEDGYTF.

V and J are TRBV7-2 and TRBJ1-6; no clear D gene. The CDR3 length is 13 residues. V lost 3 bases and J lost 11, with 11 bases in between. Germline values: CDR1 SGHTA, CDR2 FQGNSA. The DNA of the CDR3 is TGTGCCAGCAGCTTTCAAGGTGGAACACCCCTCCACTTT. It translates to CASSFQGGTPLHF. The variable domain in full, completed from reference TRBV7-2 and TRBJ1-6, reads GAGVSQSPSNKVTEKGKDVELRCDPISGHTALYWYRQSLGQGLEFLIYFQGNSAPDKSGLPSDRFSAERTGGSVSTLTIQRTQQEDSAVYLCASSFQGGTPLHFGNGTRLTVT.

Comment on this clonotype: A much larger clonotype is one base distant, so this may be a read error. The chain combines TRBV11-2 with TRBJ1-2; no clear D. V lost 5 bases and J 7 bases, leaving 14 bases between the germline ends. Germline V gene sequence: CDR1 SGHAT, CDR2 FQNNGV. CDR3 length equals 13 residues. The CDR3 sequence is CASSPEAMVGYTF. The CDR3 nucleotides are TGTGCCAGCAGCCCAGAGGCTATGGTTGGCTACACCTTC.

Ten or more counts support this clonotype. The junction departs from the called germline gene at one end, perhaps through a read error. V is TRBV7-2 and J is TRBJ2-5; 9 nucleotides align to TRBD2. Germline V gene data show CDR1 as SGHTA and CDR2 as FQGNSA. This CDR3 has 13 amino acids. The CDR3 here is CASSLAGYETQYF. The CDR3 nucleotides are TGTGCCAGCAGCCTAGCGGGATACGAGACCCAGTACTTC.

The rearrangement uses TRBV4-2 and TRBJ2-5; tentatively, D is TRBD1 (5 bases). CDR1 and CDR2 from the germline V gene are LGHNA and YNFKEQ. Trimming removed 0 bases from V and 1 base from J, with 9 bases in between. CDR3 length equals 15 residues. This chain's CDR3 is CASSQEGQGQETQYF. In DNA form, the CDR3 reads TGTGCCAGCAGCCAAGAGGGGCAGGGCCAAGAGACCCAGTACTTC.

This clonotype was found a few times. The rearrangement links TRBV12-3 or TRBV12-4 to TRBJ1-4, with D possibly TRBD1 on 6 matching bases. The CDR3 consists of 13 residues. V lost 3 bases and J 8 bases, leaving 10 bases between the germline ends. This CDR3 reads CASSFVQGEKLFF. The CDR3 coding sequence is TGTGCCAGCAGTTTCGTCCAGGGGGAAAAACTGTTTTTT.

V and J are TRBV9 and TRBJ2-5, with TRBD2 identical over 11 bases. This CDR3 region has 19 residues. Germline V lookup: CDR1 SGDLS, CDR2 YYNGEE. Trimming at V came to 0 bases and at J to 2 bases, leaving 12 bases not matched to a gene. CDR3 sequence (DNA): TGTGCCAGCAGCGTAGTTGGGGTAGCGGGGGGGATCGAGCAAGAGACCCAGTACTTC. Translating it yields CASSVVGVAGGIEQETQYF.

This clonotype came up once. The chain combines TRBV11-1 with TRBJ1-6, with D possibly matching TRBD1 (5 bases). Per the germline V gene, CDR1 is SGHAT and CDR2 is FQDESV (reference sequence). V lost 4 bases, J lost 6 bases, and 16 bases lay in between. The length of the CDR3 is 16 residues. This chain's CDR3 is CASSSPPGPINSPLHF. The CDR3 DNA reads TGTGCCAGCAGCTCCCCGCCGGGACCGATTAATTCACCCCTCCACTTT.

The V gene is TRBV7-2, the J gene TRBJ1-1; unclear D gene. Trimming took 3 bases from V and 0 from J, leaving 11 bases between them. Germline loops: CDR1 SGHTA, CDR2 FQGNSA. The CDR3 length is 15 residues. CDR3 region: CASSFRSGLNTEAFF. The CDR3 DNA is TGTGCCAGCAGCTTTCGAAGTGGATTGAACACTGAAGCTTTCTTT.

CDR3 region: CSSESGGSGANVLTF. In DNA, the CDR3 is TGCAGCAGTGAATCGGGGGGCTCTGGGGCCAACGTCCTGACTTTC. The rearrangement joins TRBV29-1 to TRBJ2-6; 7 bases are shared with TRBD2. V was clipped by 8 bases and J by 0 bases; unmatched bases: 7. The CDR3 is 15 amino acids. CDR1 and CDR2 (germline): SQVTM, ANQGSEA.

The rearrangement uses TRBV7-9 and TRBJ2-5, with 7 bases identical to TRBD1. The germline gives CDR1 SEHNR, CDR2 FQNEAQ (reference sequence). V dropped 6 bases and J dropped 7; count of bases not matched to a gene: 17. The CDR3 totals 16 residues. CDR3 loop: CASSYTPDRAEGTQYF. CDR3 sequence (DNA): TGTGCCAGCAGTTACACCCCAGACAGGGCCGAAGGGACCCAGTACTTC. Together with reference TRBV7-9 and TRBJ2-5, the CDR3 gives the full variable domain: DTGVSQNPRHKITKRGQNVTFRCDPISEHNRLYWYRQTLGQGPEFLTYFQNEAQLEKSRLLSDRFSAERPKGSFSTLEIQRTEQGDSAMYLCASSYTPDRAEGTQYFGPGTRLLVL.

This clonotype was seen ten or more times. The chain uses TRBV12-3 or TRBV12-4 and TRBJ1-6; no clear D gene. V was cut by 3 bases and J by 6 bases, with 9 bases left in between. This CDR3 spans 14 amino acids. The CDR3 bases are TGTGCCAGCAGTTTGCGAGTGGGTAATTCACCCCTCCACTTT. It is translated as CASSLRVGNSPLHF.

CDR3 sequence (DNA): TGTGCCATCAGTGAGTCCGATTCCGGGGGTCGTGAAAAACTGTTTTTT. Translation gives CAISESDSGGREKLFF. V gene TRBV10-3 combines with J gene TRBJ1-4, with a tentative D call TRBD1 (5 bases). V shed 0 bases and J shed 7 bases, with 15 bases lying between them. The CDR3 is 16 amino acids. Germline V gene sequence: CDR1 ENHRY, CDR2 SYGVKD.

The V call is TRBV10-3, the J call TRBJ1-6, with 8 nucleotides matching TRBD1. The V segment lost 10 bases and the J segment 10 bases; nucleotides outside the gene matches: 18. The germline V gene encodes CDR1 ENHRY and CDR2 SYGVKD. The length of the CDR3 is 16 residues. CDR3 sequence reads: CASSVQPGGPGSPLHF. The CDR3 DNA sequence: TGTGCCAGCAGCGTACAACCAGGGGGCCCGGGGTCACCCCTCCACTTT.

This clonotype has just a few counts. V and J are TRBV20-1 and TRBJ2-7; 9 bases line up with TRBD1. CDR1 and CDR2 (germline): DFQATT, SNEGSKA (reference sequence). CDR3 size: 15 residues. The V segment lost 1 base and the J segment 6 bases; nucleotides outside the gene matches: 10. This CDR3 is CSARAIQGALSEQYF. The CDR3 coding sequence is TGCAGTGCTAGAGCCATACAGGGGGCTCTCTCCGAGCAGTACTTC.